This TCR beta chain was recovered during a study of blood T cell repertoires in COVID-19. At the level of the study: Some COVID-19 samples were acute and others convalescent; all came from the United States, Italy and Spain. PBMCs, B-cell-depleted T cells, or T cells provided the cDNA or gDNA that made up the material.

The CDR3 extends over 15 amino acids. The V gene end was trimmed by 6 bases and the J gene end by 2 bases; junction bases not matched to a gene: 6. Germline CDR1 MNHEY, CDR2 SMNVEV (reference sequence). In the authors' methods: Counts of nucleated cells, estimated from reference gene primer amplification, were obtained. Clones were read by immunoSEQ multiplex PCR, and TCRdb kept only the in-frame ones, dropping some. That table supplies the V and J calls and clone size; D and trimming were determined from the DNA. The sample has a few hundred thousand clones, around 85% seen once. V usage is TRBV27 and J usage is TRBJ2-1; 8 nucleotides line up with TRBD2. Sequenced: peripheral blood. The receptor's source is a man between 45 and 60 years old with active or convalescent COVID-19. CDR3 nucleotide sequence: TGTGCCAGCAGGGCGGGGGGAGGCGCCTACAATGAGCAGTTCTTC. It translates to CASRAGGGAYNEQFF.